This T cell receptor (beta chain) was sequenced in a study of T cell responses to AZD1222 COVID-19 vaccine. The wider study: Investigators merged groups given second doses at roughly 4 or roughly 12 weeks.

Points from the study as a whole: Only 6 or 7 people who got AZD1222 tested seropositive at baseline. The donor cohort was predominantly white British with a female majority, and clonal diversity may have been underestimated. Repertoire sampling occurred only after the peak T cell response.

Regarding this clone: What it binds is not known.

Profiled with immunoSEQ multiplex PCR; TCRdb holds only in-frame clones, not every one. The sample consists of around 130,000 clones, 94% of them appearing once. The sequence was obtained from an adult in good health. The sample was peripheral blood, taken on day 0 of AZD1222 vaccination.

CDR3 sequence: CAWGGGAAPTEAFF. CDR3 in DNA: TGTGCCTGGGGTGGGGGGGCGGCGCCCACTGAAGCTTTCTTT. The rearrangement joins TRBV30 to TRBJ1-1, with a possible D match to TRBD1 (6 bases). This CDR3 has 14 residues. Germline CDR1 and CDR2: GTSNPN and SVGIG (reference sequence). Trimming took off 5 bases at V and 4 bases at J, with 17 bases between the two ends.